The clone carrying this T cell receptor beta chain was seen only once. Germline values: CDR1 SGHNT, CDR2 YYREEE (reference sequence). This CDR3 is built from 15 residues. V shed 4 bases, J shed 3 bases, and the junction held 3 bases outside the gene matches. In the authors' methods: The assay estimated nucleated cells by amplifying reference gene primers. The repertoire was sequenced with immunoSEQ multiplex PCR; TCRdb's copy has only in-frame clones and lacks some. The V and J calls and clone size were taken over from that table, and D and trimming were inferred from the DNA. The sample carries approximately 130,000 clones, about 90% recorded once. The data were obtained in a study of blood T cell repertoires in COVID-19. On the study more broadly: Whether acute or convalescent, the COVID-19 samples came from the United States, Italy and Spain. T cells, B-cell-depleted T cells, or PBMCs provided the cDNA or gDNA that served as material.

The sequence came from a man between 45 and 60 years old with active COVID-19. The source material was peripheral blood. The rearrangement links TRBV5-4 to TRBJ2-2; 10 bases agree with TRBD1. CDR3 sequence (DNA): TGTGCCAGCAGCCGGGACAGGGGATACACCGGGGAGCTGTTTTTT. Translation: CASSRDRGYTGELFF. Full variable domain (missing parts from reference TRBV5-4 and TRBJ2-2): ETGVTQSPTHLIKTRGQQVTLRCSSQSGHNTVSWYQQALGQGPQFIFQYYREEENGRGNFPPRFSGLQFPNYSSELNVNALELDDSALYLCASSRDRGYTGELFFGEGSRLTVL.